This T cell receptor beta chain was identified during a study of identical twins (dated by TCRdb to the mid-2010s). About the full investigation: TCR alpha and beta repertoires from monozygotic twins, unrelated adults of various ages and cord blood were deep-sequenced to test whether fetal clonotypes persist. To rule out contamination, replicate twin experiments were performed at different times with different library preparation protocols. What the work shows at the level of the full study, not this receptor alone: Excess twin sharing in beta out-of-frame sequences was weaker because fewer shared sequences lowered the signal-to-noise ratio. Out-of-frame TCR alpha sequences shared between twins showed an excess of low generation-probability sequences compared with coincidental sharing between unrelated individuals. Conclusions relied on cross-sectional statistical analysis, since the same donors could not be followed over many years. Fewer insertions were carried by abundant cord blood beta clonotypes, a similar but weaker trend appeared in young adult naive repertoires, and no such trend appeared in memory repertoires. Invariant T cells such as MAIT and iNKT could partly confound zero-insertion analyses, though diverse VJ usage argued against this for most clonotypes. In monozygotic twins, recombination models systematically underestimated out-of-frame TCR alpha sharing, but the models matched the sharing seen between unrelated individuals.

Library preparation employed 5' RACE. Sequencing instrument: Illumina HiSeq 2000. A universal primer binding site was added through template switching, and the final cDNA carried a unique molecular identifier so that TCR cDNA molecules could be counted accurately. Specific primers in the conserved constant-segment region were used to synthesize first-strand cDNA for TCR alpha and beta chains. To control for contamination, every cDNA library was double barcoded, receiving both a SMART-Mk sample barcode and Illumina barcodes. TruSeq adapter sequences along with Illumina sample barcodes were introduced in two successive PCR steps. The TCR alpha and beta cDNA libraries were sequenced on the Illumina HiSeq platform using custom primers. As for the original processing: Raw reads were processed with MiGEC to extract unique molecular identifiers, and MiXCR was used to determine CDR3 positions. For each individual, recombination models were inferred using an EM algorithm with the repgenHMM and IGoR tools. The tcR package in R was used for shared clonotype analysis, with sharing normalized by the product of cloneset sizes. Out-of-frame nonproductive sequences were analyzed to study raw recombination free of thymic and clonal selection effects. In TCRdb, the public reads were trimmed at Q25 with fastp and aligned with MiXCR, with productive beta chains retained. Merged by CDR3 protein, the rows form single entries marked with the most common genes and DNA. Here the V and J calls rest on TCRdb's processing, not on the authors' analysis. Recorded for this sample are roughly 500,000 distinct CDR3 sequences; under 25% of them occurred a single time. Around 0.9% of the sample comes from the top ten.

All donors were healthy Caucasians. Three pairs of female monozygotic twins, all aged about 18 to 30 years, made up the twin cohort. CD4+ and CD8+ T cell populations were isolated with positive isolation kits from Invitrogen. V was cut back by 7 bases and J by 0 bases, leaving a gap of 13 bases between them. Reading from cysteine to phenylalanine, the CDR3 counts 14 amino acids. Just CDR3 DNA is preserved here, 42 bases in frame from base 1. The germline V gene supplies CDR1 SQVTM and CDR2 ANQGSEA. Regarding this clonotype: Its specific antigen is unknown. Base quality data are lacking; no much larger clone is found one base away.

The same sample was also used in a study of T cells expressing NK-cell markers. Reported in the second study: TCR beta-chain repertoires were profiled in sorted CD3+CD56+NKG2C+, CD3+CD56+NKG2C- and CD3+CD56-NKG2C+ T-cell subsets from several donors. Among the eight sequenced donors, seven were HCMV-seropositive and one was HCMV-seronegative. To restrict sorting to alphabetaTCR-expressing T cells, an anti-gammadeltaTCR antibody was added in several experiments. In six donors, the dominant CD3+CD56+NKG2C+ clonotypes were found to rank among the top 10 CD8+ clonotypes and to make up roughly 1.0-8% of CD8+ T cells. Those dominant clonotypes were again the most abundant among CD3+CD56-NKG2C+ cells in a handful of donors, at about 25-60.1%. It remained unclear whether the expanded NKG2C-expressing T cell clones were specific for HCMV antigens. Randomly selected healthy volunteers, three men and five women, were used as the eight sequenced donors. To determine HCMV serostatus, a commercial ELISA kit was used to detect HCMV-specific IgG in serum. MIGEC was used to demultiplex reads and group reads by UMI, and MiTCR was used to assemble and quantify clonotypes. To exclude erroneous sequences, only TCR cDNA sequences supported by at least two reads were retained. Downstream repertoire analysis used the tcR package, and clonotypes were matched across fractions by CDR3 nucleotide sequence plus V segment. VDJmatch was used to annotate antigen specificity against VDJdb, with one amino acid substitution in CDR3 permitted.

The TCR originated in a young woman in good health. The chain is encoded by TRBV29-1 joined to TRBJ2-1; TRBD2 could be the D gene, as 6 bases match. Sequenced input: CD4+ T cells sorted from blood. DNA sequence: TGCAGCGGGACGGGGGAGAGCTCCTACAATGAGCAGTTCTTC. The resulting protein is CSGTGESSYNEQFF.